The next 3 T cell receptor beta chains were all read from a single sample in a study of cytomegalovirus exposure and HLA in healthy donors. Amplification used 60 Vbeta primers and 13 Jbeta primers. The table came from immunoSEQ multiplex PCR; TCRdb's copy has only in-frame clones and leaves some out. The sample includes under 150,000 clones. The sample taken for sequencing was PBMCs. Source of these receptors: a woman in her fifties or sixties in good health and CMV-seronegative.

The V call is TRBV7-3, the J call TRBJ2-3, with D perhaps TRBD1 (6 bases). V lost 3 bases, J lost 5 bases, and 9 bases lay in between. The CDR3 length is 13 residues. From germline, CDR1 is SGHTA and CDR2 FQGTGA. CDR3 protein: CASSFIQGDTQYF. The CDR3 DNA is TGTGCCAGCAGCTTTATACAGGGAGATACGCAGTATTTT.

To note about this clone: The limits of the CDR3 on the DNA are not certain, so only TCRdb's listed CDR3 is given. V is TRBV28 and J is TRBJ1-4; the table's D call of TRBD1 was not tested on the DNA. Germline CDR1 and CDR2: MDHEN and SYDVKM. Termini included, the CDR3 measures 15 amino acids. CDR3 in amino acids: CASSTSDRIGEKLFF.

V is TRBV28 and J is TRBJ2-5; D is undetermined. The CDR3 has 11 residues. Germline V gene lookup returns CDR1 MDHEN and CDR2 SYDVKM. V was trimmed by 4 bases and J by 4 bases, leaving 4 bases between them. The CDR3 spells CASSYRETQYF. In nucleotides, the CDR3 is TGTGCCAGCAGTTATCGAGAGACCCAGTACTTC.